This TCR beta chain was identified in a study of beta chain features in type 1 diabetes. cDNA synthesis used the whole RNA isolate, giving expressed TCRB sequences. Measured with immunoSEQ multiplex PCR; TCRdb has only the in-frame clones, and not every one. The data contain a few hundred thousand clones, about 15% of them singletons. The CDR3 has 13 amino acids. In germline, CDR1 is MGHDK, CDR2 SYGVNS. Unmatched junction bases numbered 6, after V lost 5 bases and J lost 8 bases. This receptor was obtained from a woman aged 18-29 years in good health. Sequencing input: naive CD4+ T cells from blood. The gene calls are TRBV25-1 and TRBJ1-2; 9 bases fit TRBD1. CDR3 in amino acids: CASSTGTGIGYTF. CDR3 in DNA: TGTGCCAGCAGTACTGGGACAGGGATCGGCTACACCTTC.